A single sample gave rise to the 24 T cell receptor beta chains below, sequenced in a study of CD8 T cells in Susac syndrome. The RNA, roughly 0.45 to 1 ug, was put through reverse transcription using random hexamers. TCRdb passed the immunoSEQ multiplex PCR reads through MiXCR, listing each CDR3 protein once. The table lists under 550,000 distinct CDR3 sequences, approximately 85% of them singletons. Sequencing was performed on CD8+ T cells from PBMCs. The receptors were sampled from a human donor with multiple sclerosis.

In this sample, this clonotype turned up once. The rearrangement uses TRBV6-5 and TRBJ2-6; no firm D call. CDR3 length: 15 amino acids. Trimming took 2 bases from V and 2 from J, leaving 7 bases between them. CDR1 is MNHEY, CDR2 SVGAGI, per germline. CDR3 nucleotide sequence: TGTGCCAGCAGTTACGTCGAGACTGGGGCCAACGTCCTGACTTTC. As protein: CASSYVETGANVLTF.

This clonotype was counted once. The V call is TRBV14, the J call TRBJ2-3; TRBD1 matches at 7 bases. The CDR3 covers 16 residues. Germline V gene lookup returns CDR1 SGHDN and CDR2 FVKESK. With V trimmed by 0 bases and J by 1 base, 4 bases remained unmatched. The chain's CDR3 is CASSQDTGVGTDTQYF. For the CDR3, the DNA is TGTGCCAGCAGCCAAGATACAGGGGTGGGCACAGATACGCAGTATTTT.

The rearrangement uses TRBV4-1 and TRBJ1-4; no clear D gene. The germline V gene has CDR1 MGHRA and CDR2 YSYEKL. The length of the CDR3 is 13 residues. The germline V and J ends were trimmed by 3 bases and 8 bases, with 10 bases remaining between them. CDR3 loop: CASSHTGGEKLFF. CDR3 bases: TGCGCCAGCAGCCATACCGGAGGGGAAAAACTGTTTTTT.

The CDR3 DNA follows: TGCGCCAGCAGCCAAGAGATGATGAACACTGAAGCTTTCTTT. This sequence encodes CASSQEMMNTEAFF. The chain carries TRBV4-1 and TRBJ1-1, with D unresolved. CDR1 is MGHRA, CDR2 YSYEKL, per germline. V was clipped by 0 bases and J by 0 bases, with 5 bases between them. The CDR3 extends over 14 amino acids.

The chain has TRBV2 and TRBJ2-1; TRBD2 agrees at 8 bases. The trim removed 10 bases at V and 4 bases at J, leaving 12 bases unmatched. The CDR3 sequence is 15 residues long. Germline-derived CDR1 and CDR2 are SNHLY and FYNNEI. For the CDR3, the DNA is TGTGCCACCCTGACGCTAGCGGGTCTTTACAATGAGCAGTTCTTC. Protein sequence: CATLTLAGLYNEQFF.

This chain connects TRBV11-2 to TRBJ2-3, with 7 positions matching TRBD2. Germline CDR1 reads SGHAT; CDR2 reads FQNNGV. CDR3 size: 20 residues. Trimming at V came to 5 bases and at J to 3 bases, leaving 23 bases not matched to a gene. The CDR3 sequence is CASSQHRGWVAGENTDTQYF. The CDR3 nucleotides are TGTGCCAGCAGCCAGCATCGGGGATGGGTGGCGGGGGAAAATACAGATACGCAGTATTTT.

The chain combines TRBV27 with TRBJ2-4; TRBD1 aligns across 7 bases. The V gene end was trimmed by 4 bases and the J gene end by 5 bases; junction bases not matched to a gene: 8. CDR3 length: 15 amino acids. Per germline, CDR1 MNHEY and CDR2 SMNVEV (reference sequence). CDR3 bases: TGTGCCAGCAGTTCATACCGGGACAGCCAAAACATTCAGTACTTC. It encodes CASSSYRDSQNIQYF.

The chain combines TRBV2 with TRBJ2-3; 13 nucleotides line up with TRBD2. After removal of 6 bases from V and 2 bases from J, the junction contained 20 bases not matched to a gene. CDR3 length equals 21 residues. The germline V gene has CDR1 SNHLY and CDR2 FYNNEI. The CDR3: CASSSRLHTSGRALDTDTQYF. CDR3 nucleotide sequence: TGTGCCAGCAGCTCCCGGCTCCATACTAGCGGGAGGGCCCTTGACACAGATACGCAGTATTTT.

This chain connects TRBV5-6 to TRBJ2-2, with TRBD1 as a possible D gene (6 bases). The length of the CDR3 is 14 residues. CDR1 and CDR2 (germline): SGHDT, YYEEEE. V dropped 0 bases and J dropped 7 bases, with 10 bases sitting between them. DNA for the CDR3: TGTGCCAGCAGCTTGGGAGGGGGACACGGGGAGCTGTTTTTT. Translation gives CASSLGGGHGELFF.

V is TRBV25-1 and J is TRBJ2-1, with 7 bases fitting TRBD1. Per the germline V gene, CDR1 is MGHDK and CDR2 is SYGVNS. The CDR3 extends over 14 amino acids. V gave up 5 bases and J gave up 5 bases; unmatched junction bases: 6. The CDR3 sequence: CASSLRGRNNEQFF. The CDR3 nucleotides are TGTGCCAGCAGTCTAAGGGGGCGGAACAATGAGCAGTTCTTC.

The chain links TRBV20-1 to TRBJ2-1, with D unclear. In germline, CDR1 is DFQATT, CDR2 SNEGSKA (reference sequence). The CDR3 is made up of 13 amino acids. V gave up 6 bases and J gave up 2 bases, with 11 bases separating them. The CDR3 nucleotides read TGCAGTGCGGCCAAAGCCCCCTACAATGAGCAGTTCTTC. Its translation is CSAAKAPYNEQFF.

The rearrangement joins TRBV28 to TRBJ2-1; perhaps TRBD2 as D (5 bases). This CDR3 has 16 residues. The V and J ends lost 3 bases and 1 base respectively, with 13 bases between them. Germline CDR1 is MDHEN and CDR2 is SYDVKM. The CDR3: CASSFLQRVSYNEQFF. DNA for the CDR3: TGTGCCAGCAGTTTCTTACAGAGGGTTTCCTACAATGAGCAGTTCTTC.

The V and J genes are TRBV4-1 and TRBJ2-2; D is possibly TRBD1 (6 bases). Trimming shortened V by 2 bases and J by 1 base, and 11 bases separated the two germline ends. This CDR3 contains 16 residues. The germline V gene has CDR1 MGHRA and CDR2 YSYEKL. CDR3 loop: CASSQIGGGNTGELFF. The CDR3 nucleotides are TGCGCCAGCAGCCAAATTGGGGGCGGGAACACCGGGGAGCTGTTTTTT.

The CDR3 nucleotides read TGTGCCAGCAGTGATGGGGGCGGTGGGATCTACGAGCAGTACTTC. This encodes CASSDGGGGIYEQYF. The rearrangement links TRBV6-1 to TRBJ2-7; maybe TRBD1 (6 bases). The ends were cut back, 3 bases at V and 3 bases at J, with 15 bases in the middle. The germline CDR1 and CDR2 sequences are MNHNS and SASEGT. This CDR3 region has 15 residues.

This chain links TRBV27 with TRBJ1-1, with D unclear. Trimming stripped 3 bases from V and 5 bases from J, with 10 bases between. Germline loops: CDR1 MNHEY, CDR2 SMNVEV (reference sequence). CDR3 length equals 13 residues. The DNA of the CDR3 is TGTGCCAGCAGTTTCCTCAGGTCGACTGAAGCTTTCTTT. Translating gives CASSFLRSTEAFF.

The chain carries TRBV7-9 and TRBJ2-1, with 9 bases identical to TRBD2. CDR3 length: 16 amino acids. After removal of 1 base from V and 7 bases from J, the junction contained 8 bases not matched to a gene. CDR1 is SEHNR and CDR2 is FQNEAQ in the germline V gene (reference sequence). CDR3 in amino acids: CASSLETLAGGNEQFF. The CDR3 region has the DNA TGTGCCAGCAGCTTAGAAACACTGGCGGGAGGGAATGAGCAGTTCTTC.

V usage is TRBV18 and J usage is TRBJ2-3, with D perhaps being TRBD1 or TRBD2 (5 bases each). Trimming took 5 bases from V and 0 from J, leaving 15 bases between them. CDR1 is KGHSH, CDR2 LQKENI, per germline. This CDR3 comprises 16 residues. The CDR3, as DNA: TGTGCCAGCTCAACCTCAGCGGACACCAGCACAGATACGCAGTATTTT. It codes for CASSTSADTSTDTQYF.

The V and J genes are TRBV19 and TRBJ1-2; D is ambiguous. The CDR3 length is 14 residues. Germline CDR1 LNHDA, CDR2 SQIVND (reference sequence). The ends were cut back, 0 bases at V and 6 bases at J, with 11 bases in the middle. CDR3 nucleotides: TGTGCCAGTAGTATAGATGGATCGGGGAATGGCTACACCTTC. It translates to CASSIDGSGNGYTF.

The CDR3 is CAWSPTGGDGYTF. Here the CDR3 DNA reads TGTGCCTGGAGTCCGACAGGGGGAGATGGCTACACCTTC. The chain recombines TRBV30 with TRBJ1-2; the match to TRBD1 covers 9 bases. Germline values: CDR1 GTSNPN, CDR2 SVGIG (reference sequence). The CDR3 totals 13 residues. The ends lost 2 bases at V and 6 bases at J; junction bases unmatched: 4.

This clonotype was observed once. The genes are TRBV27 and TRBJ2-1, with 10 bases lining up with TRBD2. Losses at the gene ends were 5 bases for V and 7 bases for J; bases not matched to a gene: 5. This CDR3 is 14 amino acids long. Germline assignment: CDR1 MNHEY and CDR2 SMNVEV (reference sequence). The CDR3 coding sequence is TGTGCCAGCAGTACCGGACTAGCGGTGAATGAGCAGTTCTTC. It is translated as CASSTGLAVNEQFF.

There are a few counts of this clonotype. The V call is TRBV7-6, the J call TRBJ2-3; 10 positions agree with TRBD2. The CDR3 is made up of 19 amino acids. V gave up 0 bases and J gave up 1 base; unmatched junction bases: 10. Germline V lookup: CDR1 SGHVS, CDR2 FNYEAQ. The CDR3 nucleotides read TGTGCCAGCAGCTTAGCGAAGATTCCTGGGACTAGCGGCACAGATACGCAGTATTTT. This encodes CASSLAKIPGTSGTDTQYF.

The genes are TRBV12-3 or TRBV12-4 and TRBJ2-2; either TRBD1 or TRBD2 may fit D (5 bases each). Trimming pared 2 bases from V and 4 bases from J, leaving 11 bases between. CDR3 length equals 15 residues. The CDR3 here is CASSLRDAPTGELFF. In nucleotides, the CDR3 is TGTGCCAGCAGTTTAAGGGACGCCCCCACCGGGGAGCTGTTTTTT.

The CDR3 protein is CASSPGDGEAFF. The CDR3 region has the DNA TGCGCCAGCAGCCCGGGGGACGGGGAAGCTTTCTTT. The chain is built from TRBV5-1 and TRBJ1-1; tentative D call: TRBD1 (5 bases). Germline V gives CDR1 SGHRS, CDR2 YFSETQ. The CDR3 sequence is 12 residues long. V was pared by 4 bases and J by 8 bases, with 12 bases between.

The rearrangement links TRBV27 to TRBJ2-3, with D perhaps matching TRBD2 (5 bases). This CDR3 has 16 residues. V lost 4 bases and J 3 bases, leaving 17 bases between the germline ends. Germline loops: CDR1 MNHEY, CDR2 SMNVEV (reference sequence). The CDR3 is CASSSLTWLATDTQYF. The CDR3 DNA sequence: TGTGCCAGCAGTTCCCTTACGTGGCTAGCAACAGATACGCAGTATTTT.